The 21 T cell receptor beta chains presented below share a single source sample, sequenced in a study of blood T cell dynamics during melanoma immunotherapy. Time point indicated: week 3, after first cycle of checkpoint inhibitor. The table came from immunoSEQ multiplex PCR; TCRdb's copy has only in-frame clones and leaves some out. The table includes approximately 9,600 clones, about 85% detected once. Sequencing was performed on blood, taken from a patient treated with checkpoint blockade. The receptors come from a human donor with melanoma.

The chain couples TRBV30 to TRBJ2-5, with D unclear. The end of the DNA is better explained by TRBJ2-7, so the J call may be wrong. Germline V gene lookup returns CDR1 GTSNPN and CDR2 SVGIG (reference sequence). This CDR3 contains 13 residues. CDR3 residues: CAWSVPPGYEQYF. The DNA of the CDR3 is TGTGCCTGGAGTGTACCCCCAGGCTACGAGCAGTACTTC.

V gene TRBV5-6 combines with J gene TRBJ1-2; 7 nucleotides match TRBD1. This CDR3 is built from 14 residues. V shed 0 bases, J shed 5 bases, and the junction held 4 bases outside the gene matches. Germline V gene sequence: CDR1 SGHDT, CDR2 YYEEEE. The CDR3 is CASSLETGRYGYTF. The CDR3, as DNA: TGTGCCAGCAGCTTGGAGACAGGGAGGTATGGCTACACCTTC.

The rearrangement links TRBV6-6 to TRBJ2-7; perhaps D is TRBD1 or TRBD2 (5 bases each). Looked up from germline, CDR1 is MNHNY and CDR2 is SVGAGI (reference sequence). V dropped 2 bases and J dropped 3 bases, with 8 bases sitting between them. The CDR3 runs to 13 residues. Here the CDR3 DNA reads TGTGCCAGCAGTTACGGGGACGGCTACGAGCAGTACTTC. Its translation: CASSYGDGYEQYF.

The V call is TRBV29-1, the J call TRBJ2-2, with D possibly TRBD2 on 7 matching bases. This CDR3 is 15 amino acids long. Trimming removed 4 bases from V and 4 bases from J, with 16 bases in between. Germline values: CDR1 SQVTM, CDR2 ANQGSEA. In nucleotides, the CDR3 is TGCAGCGTTGGCCGGGGCGGGGGCCTCACCGGGGAGCTGTTTTTT. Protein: CSVGRGGGLTGELFF.

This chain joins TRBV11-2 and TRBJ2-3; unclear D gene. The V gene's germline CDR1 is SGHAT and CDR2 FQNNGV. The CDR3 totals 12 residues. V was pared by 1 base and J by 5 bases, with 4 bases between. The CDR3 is CASSLVRDTQYF. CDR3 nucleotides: TGTGCCAGCAGCTTAGTAAGAGATACGCAGTATTTT.

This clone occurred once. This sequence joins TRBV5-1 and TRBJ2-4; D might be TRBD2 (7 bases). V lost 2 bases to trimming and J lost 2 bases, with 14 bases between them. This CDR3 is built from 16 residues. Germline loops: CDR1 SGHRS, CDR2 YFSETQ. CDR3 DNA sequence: TGCGCCAGCAGCTTAGGTGGGGGGGCTCCCAAAAACATTCAGTACTTC. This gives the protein CASSLGGGAPKNIQYF.

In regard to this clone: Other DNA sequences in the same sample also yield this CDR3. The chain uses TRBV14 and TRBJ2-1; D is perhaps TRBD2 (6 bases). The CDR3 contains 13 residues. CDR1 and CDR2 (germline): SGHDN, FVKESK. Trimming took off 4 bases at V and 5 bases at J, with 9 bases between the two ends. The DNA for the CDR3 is TGTGCCAGCAGCCCAGGGACTCACAATGAGCAGTTCTTC. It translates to CASSPGTHNEQFF.

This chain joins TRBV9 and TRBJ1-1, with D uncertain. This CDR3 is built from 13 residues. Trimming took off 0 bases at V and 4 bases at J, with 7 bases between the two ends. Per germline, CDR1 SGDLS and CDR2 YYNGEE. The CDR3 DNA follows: TGTGCCAGCAGCGTAGGCGTAATCACTGAAGCTTTCTTT. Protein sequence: CASSVGVITEAFF. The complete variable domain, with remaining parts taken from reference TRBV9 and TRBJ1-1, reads DSGVTQTPKHLITATGQRVTLRCSPRSGDLSVYWYQQSLDQGLQFLIQYYNGEERAKGNILERFSAQQFPDLHSELNLSSLELGDSALYFCASSVGVITEAFFGQGTRLTVV.

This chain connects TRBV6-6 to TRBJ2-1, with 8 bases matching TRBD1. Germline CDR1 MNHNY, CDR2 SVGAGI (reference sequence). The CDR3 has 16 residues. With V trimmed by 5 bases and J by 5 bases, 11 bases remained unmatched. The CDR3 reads CASSVLDRGRHNEQFF. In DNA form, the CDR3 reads TGTGCCAGCAGTGTACTAGACAGGGGCAGGCACAATGAGCAGTTCTTC.

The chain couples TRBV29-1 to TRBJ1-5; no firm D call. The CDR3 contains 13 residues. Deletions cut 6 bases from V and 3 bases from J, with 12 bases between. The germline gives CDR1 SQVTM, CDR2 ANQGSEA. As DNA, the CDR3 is TGCAGCGTGGCCGACGGAAACAATCAGCCCCAGCATTTT. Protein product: CSVADGNNQPQHF.

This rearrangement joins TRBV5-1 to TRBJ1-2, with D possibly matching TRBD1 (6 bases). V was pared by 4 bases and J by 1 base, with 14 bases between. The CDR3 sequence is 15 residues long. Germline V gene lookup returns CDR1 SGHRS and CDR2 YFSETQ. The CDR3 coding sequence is TGCGCCAGCAGCCGGGGGCAGCGACTTAACTATGGCTACACCTTC. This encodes CASSRGQRLNYGYTF. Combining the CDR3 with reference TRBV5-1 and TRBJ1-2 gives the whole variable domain KAGVTQTPRYLIKTRGQQVTLSCSPISGHRSVSWYQQTPGQGLQFLFEYFSETQRNKGNFPGRFSGRQFSNSRSEMNVSTLELGDSALYLCASSRGQRLNYGYTFGSGTRLTVV.

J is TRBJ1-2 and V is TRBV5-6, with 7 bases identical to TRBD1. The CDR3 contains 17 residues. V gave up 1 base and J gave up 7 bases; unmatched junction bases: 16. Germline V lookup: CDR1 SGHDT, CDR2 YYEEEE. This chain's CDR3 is CASSLQVEGGGRGGYTF. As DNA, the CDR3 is TGTGCCAGCAGCTTGCAGGTGGAAGGAGGGGGCCGTGGTGGCTACACCTTC.

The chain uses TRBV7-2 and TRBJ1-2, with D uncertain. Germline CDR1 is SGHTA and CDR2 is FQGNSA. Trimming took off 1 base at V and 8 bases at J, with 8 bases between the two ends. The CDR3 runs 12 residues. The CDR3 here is CASSLGTGGYTF. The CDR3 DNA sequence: TGTGCCAGCAGCTTAGGGACGGGCGGCTACACCTTC. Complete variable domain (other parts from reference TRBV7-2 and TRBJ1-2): GAGVSQSPSNKVTEKGKDVELRCDPISGHTALYWYRQSLGQGLEFLIYFQGNSAPDKSGLPSDRFSAERTGGSVSTLTIQRTQQEDSAVYLCASSLGTGGYTFGSGTRLTVV.

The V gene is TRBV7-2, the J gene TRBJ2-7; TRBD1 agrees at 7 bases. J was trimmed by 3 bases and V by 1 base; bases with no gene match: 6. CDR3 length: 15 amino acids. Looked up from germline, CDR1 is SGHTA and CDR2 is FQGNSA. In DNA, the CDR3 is TGTGCCAGCAGCTTAGAGTCGGGACAGTTCTACGAGCAGTACTTC. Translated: CASSLESGQFYEQYF.

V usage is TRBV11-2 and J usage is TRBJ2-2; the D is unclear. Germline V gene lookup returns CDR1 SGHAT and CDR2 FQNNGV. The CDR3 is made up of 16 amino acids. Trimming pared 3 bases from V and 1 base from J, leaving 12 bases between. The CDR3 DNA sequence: TGTGCCAGCAGCTTTATAAATCCGGGGAACACCGGGGAGCTGTTTTTT. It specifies CASSFINPGNTGELFF.

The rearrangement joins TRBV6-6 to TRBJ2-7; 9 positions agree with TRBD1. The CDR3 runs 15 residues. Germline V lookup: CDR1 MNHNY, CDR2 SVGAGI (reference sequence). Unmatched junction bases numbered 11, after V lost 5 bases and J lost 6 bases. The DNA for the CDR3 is TGTGCCAGCAGTCGAACCCCGGGACAGGGCCTCGAGCAGTACTTC. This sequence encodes CASSRTPGQGLEQYF.

The CDR3 bases are TGTGCCAGCAGCCCGCGTCGGCTGAACACTGAAGCTTTCTTT. It yields the protein CASSPRRLNTEAFF. The chain has TRBV7-2 and TRBJ1-1; D is unclear. The CDR3 covers 14 residues. Per the germline V gene, CDR1 is SGHTA and CDR2 is FQGNSA. Trimming removed 5 bases from V and 0 bases from J, with 10 bases in between.

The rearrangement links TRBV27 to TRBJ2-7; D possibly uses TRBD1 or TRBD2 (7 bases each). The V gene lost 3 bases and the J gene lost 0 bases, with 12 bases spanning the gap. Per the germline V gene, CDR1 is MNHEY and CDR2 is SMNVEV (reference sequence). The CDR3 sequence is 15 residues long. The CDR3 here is CASSLGGTVSYEQYF. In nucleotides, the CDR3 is TGTGCCAGCAGTTTGGGAGGGACAGTCTCCTACGAGCAGTACTTC.

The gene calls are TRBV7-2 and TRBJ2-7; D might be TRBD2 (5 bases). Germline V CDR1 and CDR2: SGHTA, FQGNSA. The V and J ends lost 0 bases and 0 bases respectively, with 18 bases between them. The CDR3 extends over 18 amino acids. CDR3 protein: CASSLASVGRVSSYEQYF. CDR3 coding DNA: TGTGCCAGCAGCTTAGCTAGCGTCGGACGAGTCAGCTCCTACGAGCAGTACTTC.

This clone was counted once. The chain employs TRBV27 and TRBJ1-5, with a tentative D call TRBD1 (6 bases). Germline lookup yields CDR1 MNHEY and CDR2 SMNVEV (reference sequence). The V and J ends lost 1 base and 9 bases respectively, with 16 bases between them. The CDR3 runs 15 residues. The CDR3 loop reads CASSLYAGGQWPQHF. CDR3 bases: TGTGCCAGCAGTTTATACGCCGGGGGGCAATGGCCCCAGCATTTT.

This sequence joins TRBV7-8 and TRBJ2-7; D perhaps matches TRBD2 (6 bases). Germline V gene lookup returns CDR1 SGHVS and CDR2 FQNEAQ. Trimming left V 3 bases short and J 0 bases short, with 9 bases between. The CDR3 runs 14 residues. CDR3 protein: CASSFHGGSYEQYF. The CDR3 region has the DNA TGTGCCAGCAGCTTTCACGGGGGCTCCTACGAGCAGTACTTC.